Below are 22 T cell receptor beta chains sequenced from a single sample in a study of blood T cell repertoires in COVID-19. The data were produced by immunoSEQ multiplex PCR, yet TCRdb's version contains in-frame clones alone and is incomplete. This sample yields under 200,000 clones, of which 86% are seen a single time; about 6% belongs to the top ten. Input material: PBMCs or T cells enriched from blood (not recorded which). These receptors all stem from a man aged 35 to 55 with acute COVID-19.

The V and J genes are TRBV7-2 and TRBJ2-7; 8 bases match TRBD1. The CDR3 totals 16 residues. Germline assignment: CDR1 SGHTA and CDR2 FQGNSA. The J segment lost 6 bases and the V segment lost 1 base, leaving 11 bases of the junction unmatched. DNA of the CDR3: TGTGCCAGCAGCTTAGAACGCCCCCAGGGGGCGGGCGAGCAGTACTTC. Its protein is CASSLERPQGAGEQYF.

This rearrangement joins TRBV29-1 to TRBJ2-2; 13 bases line up with TRBD2. V lost 7 bases, J lost 3 bases, and 2 bases stayed unmatched. Germline assignment: CDR1 SQVTM and CDR2 ANQGSEA. This CDR3 is 14 amino acids long. CDR3 loop: CSGGLAGHTGELFF. CDR3 nucleotides: TGCAGCGGGGGACTAGCGGGACACACCGGGGAGCTGTTTTTT.

The chain recombines TRBV5-4 with TRBJ1-2; 7 bases fit TRBD1. V trimming: 4 bases; J trimming: 6 bases; junction bases outside the gene matches: 12. The CDR3 runs to 15 residues. Germline assignment: CDR1 SGHNT and CDR2 YYREEE (reference sequence). CDR3 region: CASSPPRTGVDGYTF. CDR3 in DNA: TGTGCCAGCAGCCCCCCCAGAACAGGGGTCGATGGCTACACCTTC.

This chain uses TRBV23-1 with TRBJ1-3; no definite D call. TRBV23-1 falls under the ORF class, with uncertain function. V was shortened by 0 bases and J by 3 bases, with 18 bases between the two germline ends. The CDR3 is 18 amino acids. CDR3: CASSQSGPPGEGGNTIYF. As DNA, the CDR3 is TGCGCCAGCAGTCAATCCGGGCCCCCCGGAGAGGGTGGAAACACCATATATTTT.

The genes are TRBV27 and TRBJ1-2, with D possibly TRBD1 on 6 matching bases. Trimming removed 2 bases at V and 2 bases at J, with 9 bases between. Per germline, CDR1 MNHEY and CDR2 SMNVEV (reference sequence). This CDR3 has 14 residues. The DNA of the CDR3 is TGTGCCAGCAGTTTAACAGGGCAAAACTATGGCTACACCTTC. Its protein product is CASSLTGQNYGYTF.

The chain is built from TRBV19 and TRBJ2-1, with TRBD2 identical over 10 bases. Trimming at V came to 6 bases and at J to 12 bases, leaving 5 bases not matched to a gene. Germline CDR1 and CDR2: LNHDA and SQIVND (reference sequence). CDR3 length: 12 amino acids. CDR3 sequence: CASSPLAGTQFF. As DNA, the CDR3 is TGTGCCAGTAGCCCACTAGCGGGAACGCAGTTCTTC.

V is TRBV7-2 and J is TRBJ2-3; D may be TRBD2 (6 bases). This CDR3 spans 13 amino acids. The germline CDR1 and CDR2 sequences are SGHTA and FQGNSA. Trimming pared 4 bases from V and 7 bases from J, leaving 12 bases between. The CDR3 DNA is TGTGCCAGCAGCTCCGGTCGGGAGAATACGCAGTATTTT. Its protein product is CASSSGRENTQYF.

This sequence joins TRBV28 and TRBJ2-5; 7 bases align to TRBD2. From germline, CDR1 is MDHEN and CDR2 SYDVKM. The CDR3 totals 15 residues. V lost 3 bases and J lost 3; bases outside the gene matches: 7. CDR3 bases: TGTGCCAGCAGTTTTTTCGGGACTACCAAAGAGACCCAGTACTTC. This gives the protein CASSFFGTTKETQYF.

The chain couples TRBV2 to TRBJ1-1, with 11 bases fitting TRBD1. Germline CDR1 is SNHLY and CDR2 is FYNNEI. CDR3 length: 13 residues. V gave up 6 bases and J gave up 4 bases; unmatched junction bases: 1. CDR3 nucleotide sequence: TGTGCCAGCAGGGGGACAGGGGGCACTGAAGCTTTCTTT. Translated, it gives CASRGTGGTEAFF.

The J gene is TRBJ2-1, the V gene TRBV5-1; 12 bases line up with TRBD2. V lost 3 bases and J lost 7; bases outside the gene matches: 11. Germline loops: CDR1 SGHRS, CDR2 YFSETQ. The CDR3 contains 17 residues. CDR3 region: CASSSTTSGRGRNEQFF. CDR3 sequence (DNA): TGCGCCAGCAGCTCTACGACTAGCGGGAGAGGGCGGAATGAGCAGTTCTTC.

This clone has a single count. The rearrangement links TRBV5-1 to TRBJ2-1, with 11 bases lining up with TRBD2. The V segment lost 4 bases and the J segment 8 bases; nucleotides outside the gene matches: 5. In germline, CDR1 is SGHRS, CDR2 YFSETQ. This CDR3 is built from 14 residues. For the CDR3, the DNA is TGCGCCAGCAGCAATAGCGGGAGGGCCGATGAGCAGTTCTTC. It encodes CASSNSGRADEQFF.

This chain joins TRBV4-2 and TRBJ1-1, with 7 bases that match TRBD1. Losses at the gene ends were 1 base for V and 5 bases for J; bases not matched to a gene: 7. The CDR3 runs 15 residues. Per germline, CDR1 LGHNA and CDR2 YNFKEQ. The CDR3 loop is CASSQGVEGATEAFF. DNA for the CDR3: TGTGCCAGCAGCCAAGGGGTAGAGGGGGCGACTGAAGCTTTCTTT.

This chain links TRBV2 with TRBJ2-2; tentative D call: TRBD2 (5 bases). CDR1 SNHLY and CDR2 FYNNEI come from the germline V gene. The V gene lost 4 bases and the J gene lost 5 bases, with 8 bases spanning the gap. The length of the CDR3 is 13 residues. CDR3 bases: TGTGCCAGCAGTGTTCGGGGAACCGGGGAGCTGTTTTTT. This sequence encodes CASSVRGTGELFF.

The rearrangement joins TRBV18 to TRBJ1-5; TRBD1 matches at 9 bases. CDR1 and CDR2 from the germline V gene are KGHSH and LQKENI. V was pared by 6 bases and J by 1 base, with 7 bases of the junction left unmatched. CDR3 length: 16 amino acids. The CDR3 DNA reads as TGTGCCAGCTCCCGGGACAGGGATCTCAGCAATCAGCCCCAGCATTTT. Amino acids: CASSRDRDLSNQPQHF.

The gene calls are TRBV9 and TRBJ2-1; 10 bases are a match to TRBD2. This CDR3 comprises 15 residues. J gave up 7 bases and V 0 bases, and 4 bases lay outside the gene matches. Germline assignment: CDR1 SGDLS and CDR2 YYNGEE. CDR3 DNA: TGTGCCAGCAGCGTAGTTCTAGCGGGAGAAAATGAGCAGTTCTTC. It specifies CASSVVLAGENEQFF.

The V gene is TRBV19, the J gene TRBJ2-1; maybe TRBD2 (5 bases). The germline V gene has CDR1 LNHDA and CDR2 SQIVND (reference sequence). The CDR3 has 14 amino acids. The V end was cut by 1 base, the J end by 8 bases, with 12 bases between. The CDR3 bases are TGTGCCAGTAGTATAGGGGCTAGCACGCATGAGCAGTTCTTC. It encodes CASSIGASTHEQFF.

This clone was observed a handful of times. The J gene is TRBJ2-3, the V gene TRBV5-4, with 9 bases lining up with TRBD1. The CDR3 spans 16 residues. The junction had 8 bases not matched to a gene; V was cut back by 4 bases and J by 2 bases. The V gene's germline CDR1 is SGHNT and CDR2 YYREEE (reference sequence). CDR3 in amino acids: CASSTGTGMSTDTQYF. Written as DNA, the CDR3 is TGTGCCAGCAGCACCGGGACAGGGATGTCCACAGATACGCAGTATTTT.

The rearrangement links TRBV3-1 (or the pseudogene TRBV3-2) to TRBJ2-2; 9 nucleotides line up with TRBD1. Germline CDR1 reads LGHDT; CDR2 reads YNNKEL (reference sequence). The CDR3 has 16 amino acids. The J segment lost 3 bases and the V segment lost 1 base, leaving 3 bases of the junction unmatched. CDR3 region: CASSQGTGAHTGELFF. The DNA of the CDR3 is TGTGCCAGCAGCCAAGGGACAGGGGCCCACACCGGGGAGCTGTTTTTT.

The chain links TRBV6-5 to TRBJ1-1, with 7 bases lining up with TRBD1. J lost 2 bases, V lost 6 bases, and 6 bases had no gene match. The CDR3 is 14 residues long. CDR1 and CDR2 from the germline V gene are MNHEY and SVGAGI. The CDR3: CASRPGTVNTEAFF. DNA of the CDR3: TGTGCCAGCAGACCCGGGACAGTAAACACTGAAGCTTTCTTT.

The V and J genes are TRBV4-1 and TRBJ2-3; 10 positions agree with TRBD2. From germline, CDR1 is MGHRA and CDR2 YSYEKL. The CDR3 contains 17 residues. V shed 2 bases and J 0 bases; nucleotides not matched to a gene: 5. This CDR3 reads CASSQRTSGISTDTQYF. The CDR3 nucleotides read TGCGCCAGCAGCCAAAGGACTAGCGGCATTAGCACAGATACGCAGTATTTT.

The rearrangement joins TRBV5-6 to TRBJ1-5, with 8 bases lining up with TRBD1. Unmatched junction bases numbered 5, after V lost 3 bases and J lost 6 bases. The CDR3 runs 14 residues. From germline, CDR1 is SGHDT and CDR2 YYEEEE. The CDR3 is CASSSGGIGQPQHF. In DNA, the CDR3 is TGTGCCAGCAGCTCAGGGGGCATTGGTCAGCCCCAGCATTTT.

The CDR3 DNA follows: TGTGCCAGCAGCCAAGTTGCAGGGATGAACACCGGGGAGCTGTTTTTT. Amino acids: CASSQVAGMNTGELFF. J is TRBJ2-2 and V is TRBV14; D may be TRBD1 (5 bases). The CDR3 loop spans 16 amino acids. V lost 1 base to trimming and J lost 1 base, with 10 bases between them. The V gene's germline CDR1 is SGHDN and CDR2 FVKESK.